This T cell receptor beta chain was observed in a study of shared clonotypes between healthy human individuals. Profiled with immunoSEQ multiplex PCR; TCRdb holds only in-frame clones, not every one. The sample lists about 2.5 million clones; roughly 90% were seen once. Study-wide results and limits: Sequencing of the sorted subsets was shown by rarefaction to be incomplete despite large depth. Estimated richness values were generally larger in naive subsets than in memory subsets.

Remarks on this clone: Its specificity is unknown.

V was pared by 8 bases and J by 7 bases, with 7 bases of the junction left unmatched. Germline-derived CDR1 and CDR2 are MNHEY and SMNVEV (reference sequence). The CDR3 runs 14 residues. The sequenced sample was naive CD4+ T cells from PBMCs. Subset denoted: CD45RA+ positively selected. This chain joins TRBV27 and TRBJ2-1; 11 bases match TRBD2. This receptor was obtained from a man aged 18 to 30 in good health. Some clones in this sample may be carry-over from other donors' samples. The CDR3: CASRGSGRGNEQFF. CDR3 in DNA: TGTGCCAGCCGGGGTAGCGGGAGGGGTAATGAGCAGTTCTTC.